This entry lists 31 T cell receptor beta chains sequenced from one sample in a study of CD4 T cells in relation to SARS-CoV-2 and coronaviruses (dated by TCRdb to about 2021). CD4+ T cells from unexposed donors were collected before the COVID-19 pandemic (2011-2018). Following 10 days of culture, the EasySep CD4+ T cell isolation kit was used to isolate CD4+ T cells. Their antigens remain unidentified. The method was the immunoSEQ multiplex PCR assay. TCRdb retrieved this table from immuneACCESS and kept in-frame rearrangements only. Not all clones are present; in checked studies, unresolved V genes account for under half, and no reason is known for the remainder. In this sample the table shows some 15,000 clones, about four fifths of which occur a single time. Clones ranked in the top ten supply around 15% of the sample. Sequencing used CD4+ T cells from PBMCs, cultured in vitro. Source of these receptors: a human donor in good health.

This clone was seen only a few times. The gene calls are TRBV4-1 and TRBJ2-2; 10 nucleotides match TRBD2. Germline V lookup: CDR1 MGHRA, CDR2 YSYEKL. This CDR3 spans 16 amino acids. Trimming removed 7 bases from V and 6 bases from J; junction bases left unmatched: 11. CDR3 region: CASKGLAGVRAGELFF. The CDR3 DNA reads TGCGCCAGCAAAGGGCTAGCGGGAGTTCGGGCCGGGGAGCTGTTTTTT.

This clone was seen once. This chain uses TRBV11-2 with TRBJ2-3; D unclear. Germline CDR1 SGHAT, CDR2 FQNNGV. The CDR3 contains 14 residues. The germline V and J ends were trimmed by 1 base and 0 bases, with 5 bases remaining between them. CDR3 sequence (DNA): TGTGCCAGCAGCTTAGGGCTTAGCACAGATACGCAGTATTTT. Translation: CASSLGLSTDTQYF.

The chain links TRBV19 to TRBJ1-1; possibly TRBD1 for D (5 bases). The ends were cut back, 8 bases at V and 6 bases at J, with 13 bases in the middle. Per germline, CDR1 LNHDA and CDR2 SQIVND (reference sequence). CDR3 size: 12 residues. CDR3 in DNA: TGTGCCAGTGGGTCAGGGAGCGCTGAAGCTTTCTTT. It codes for CASGSGSAEAFF.

The chain couples TRBV5-6 to TRBJ1-5, with no clear D. Trimming pared 0 bases from V and 3 bases from J, leaving 10 bases between. CDR3 length: 15 amino acids. Germline V gene sequence: CDR1 SGHDT, CDR2 YYEEEE. CDR3 amino acids: CASSLGGRYNQPQHF. The CDR3 nucleotides read TGTGCCAGCAGCTTGGGAGGCAGGTACAATCAGCCCCAGCATTTT. Full variable domain (missing parts from reference TRBV5-6 and TRBJ1-5): DAGVTQSPTHLIKTRGQQVTLRCSPKSGHDTVSWYQQALGQGPQFIFQYYEEEERQRGNFPDRFSGHQFPNYSSELNVNALLLGDSALYLCASSLGGRYNQPQHFGDGTRLSIL.

The chain joins TRBV11-2 to TRBJ2-1; 12 bases fit TRBD2. The junction had 8 bases not matched to a gene; V was cut back by 5 bases and J by 9 bases. There are 15 residues in the CDR3. Germline loops: CDR1 SGHAT, CDR2 FQNNGV. DNA for the CDR3: TGTGCCAGCAGCGAGCGACTAGCGGGGGTGGTTGAGCAGTTCTTC. Translating it yields CASSERLAGVVEQFF.

V is TRBV7-9 and J is TRBJ2-5; D remains ambiguous. Germline loops: CDR1 SEHNR, CDR2 FQNEAQ (reference sequence). This CDR3 region has 13 residues. V was shortened by 8 bases and J by 2 bases, with 12 bases between the two germline ends. CDR3 sequence (DNA): TGTGCCAGCTCTATGAGCAATCAAGAGACCCAGTACTTC. It is translated as CASSMSNQETQYF.

V gene TRBV10-3 combines with J gene TRBJ1-1, with 8 bases that match TRBD1. The J segment lost 0 bases and the V segment lost 10 bases, leaving 7 bases of the junction unmatched. The CDR3 length is 14 residues. Germline V lookup: CDR1 ENHRY, CDR2 SYGVKD. For the CDR3, the DNA is TGTGCCACGGGACAGGAGGGGTTGAACACTGAAGCTTTCTTT. Its protein is CATGQEGLNTEAFF.

The chain recombines TRBV6-5 with TRBJ2-7; TRBD1 is a possible D gene (6 bases). V was trimmed by 5 bases and J by 0 bases, leaving 11 bases between them. The CDR3 extends over 14 amino acids. The germline V gene has CDR1 MNHEY and CDR2 SVGAGI. The CDR3 coding sequence is TGTGCCAGCAGTCTACAGGGTAGCTCCTACGAGCAGTACTTC. Translation gives CASSLQGSSYEQYF.

The CDR3 nucleotides are TGTGCCACCGAAACCGGGGGGCGGTGGGGAGATCAGCCCCAGCATTTT. This codes for CATETGGRWGDQPQHF. The genes are TRBV19 and TRBJ1-5; possible D gene TRBD1, 6 bases. The CDR3 length is 16 residues. Germline V CDR1 and CDR2: LNHDA, SQIVND (reference sequence). Trimming pared 10 bases from V and 5 bases from J, leaving 24 bases between.

This clone came up a few times. V usage is TRBV13 and J usage is TRBJ2-7, with D possibly called TRBD1 or TRBD2 (5 bases each). Deletions cut 3 bases from V and 2 bases from J, with 14 bases between. Per germline, CDR1 PRHDT and CDR2 FYEKMQ (reference sequence). The CDR3 totals 15 residues. Written as DNA, the CDR3 is TGTGCCAGCAGCTTGAGGGGTAGGCTCGCCTACGAGCAGTACTTC. The encoded protein is CASSLRGRLAYEQYF.

This clone has only a few counts. The rearrangement joins TRBV27 to TRBJ1-5; D possibly corresponds to TRBD1 (5 bases). This CDR3 is 15 amino acids long. V was pared by 5 bases and J by 3 bases, with 14 bases between. Germline V gene data show CDR1 as MNHEY and CDR2 as SMNVEV (reference sequence). In nucleotides, the CDR3 is TGTGCCAGCAGTCCCGGGCCAGGGATCAATCAGCCCCAGCATTTT. Translating gives CASSPGPGINQPQHF.

The chain is built from TRBV7-9 and TRBJ2-7; unclear D gene. V gave up 6 bases and J gave up 0 bases, with 9 bases separating them. Per the germline V gene, CDR1 is SEHNR and CDR2 is FQNEAQ (reference sequence). This CDR3 contains 13 residues. CDR3 protein: CASSLAGSYEQYF. CDR3 nucleotide sequence: TGTGCCAGCAGTCTCGCCGGCTCCTACGAGCAGTACTTC.

The chain employs TRBV2 and TRBJ2-7; D is possibly TRBD2 (6 bases). This CDR3 is built from 13 residues. Germline lookup yields CDR1 SNHLY and CDR2 FYNNEI. Between the trimmed V and J ends, which lost 6 bases and 3 bases, there was a span of 12 bases. Written as DNA, the CDR3 is TGTGCCAGCAGCGGGACTTCCAACTACGAGCAGTACTTC. Its translation is CASSGTSNYEQYF.

This clone was counted only a few times. This chain connects TRBV2 to TRBJ2-2, with 9 bases matching TRBD1. Unmatched junction bases numbered 6, after V lost 7 bases and J lost 6 bases. CDR1 SNHLY and CDR2 FYNNEI come from the germline V gene. This CDR3 is built from 14 residues. The CDR3 region is CASTPGQGAGELFF. CDR3 in DNA: TGTGCCAGCACCCCGGGACAGGGAGCCGGGGAGCTGTTTTTT.

The rearrangement links TRBV5-1 to TRBJ2-7; D is tentatively TRBD1 or TRBD2 (5 bases each). Germline V gene sequence: CDR1 SGHRS, CDR2 YFSETQ. This CDR3 region has 13 residues. Trimming removed 5 bases at V and 0 bases at J, with 9 bases between. The CDR3 is CASREGSSYEQYF. Here the CDR3 DNA reads TGCGCCAGCAGAGAGGGGAGCTCCTACGAGCAGTACTTC.

A word on this clone: Germline and junction disagree at one end, which may indicate a read error. The V call is TRBV19, the J call TRBJ2-1; D remains unclear. This CDR3 has 14 residues. The germline V gene has CDR1 LNHDA and CDR2 SQIVND (reference sequence). The CDR3 reads CASNFVSGYDEQFF. The CDR3 DNA is TGTGCCAGTAATTTCGTGTCGGGCTACGATGAGCAGTTCTTC. Variable domain in full (rest from reference TRBV19 and TRBJ2-1): DGGITQSPKYLFRKEGQNVTLSCEQNLNHDAMYWYRQDPGQGLRLIYYSQIVNDFQKGDIAEGYSVSREKKESFPLTVTSAQKNPTAFYLCASNFVSGYDEQFFGPGTRLTVL.

The rearrangement joins TRBV27 to TRBJ1-1, with D maybe TRBD1 (5 bases). Germline loops: CDR1 MNHEY, CDR2 SMNVEV (reference sequence). This CDR3 has 14 amino acids. Trimming cost V 3 bases and J 4 bases, with 12 bases left between them. The CDR3 protein is CASSFYQGGTEAFF. Written as DNA, the CDR3 is TGTGCCAGCAGTTTTTACCAGGGTGGCACTGAAGCTTTCTTT.

V and J are TRBV7-9 and TRBJ1-6, with 11 nucleotides matching TRBD1. This CDR3 spans 17 amino acids. The germline V gene encodes CDR1 SEHNR and CDR2 FQNEAQ (reference sequence). V was pared by 5 bases and J by 6 bases, with 9 bases of the junction left unmatched. CDR3 sequence reads: CASSPGQGEILNSPLHF. CDR3 bases: TGTGCCAGCAGCCCGGGACAGGGGGAAATACTTAATTCACCCCTCCACTTT.

The J gene is TRBJ2-1, the V gene TRBV7-9; 12 bases align to TRBD2. This CDR3 comprises 14 residues. Germline lookup yields CDR1 SEHNR and CDR2 FQNEAQ (reference sequence). V dropped 7 bases and J dropped 5; count of bases not matched to a gene: 3. CDR3 bases: TGTGCCAGCACCCGGACTAGCGGGAACAATGAGCAGTTCTTC. Translated: CASTRTSGNNEQFF.

The rearrangement links TRBV5-5 to TRBJ2-2; D is unresolved. The CDR3 spans 13 residues. Trimming left V 2 bases short and J 4 bases short, with 6 bases between. The germline V gene has CDR1 SGHKS and CDR2 YYEKEE (reference sequence). CDR3 region: CASSFGRTGELFF. CDR3 nucleotide sequence: TGTGCCAGCAGCTTCGGTCGCACCGGGGAGCTGTTTTTT.

The CDR3 here is CASSYTLTTEAFF. CDR3 nucleotides: TGTGCCAGCAGTTACACGTTAACCACTGAAGCTTTCTTT. The chain couples TRBV6-5 to TRBJ1-1; no definite D call. Germline V gene lookup returns CDR1 MNHEY and CDR2 SVGAGI. The CDR3 runs 13 residues. Trimming removed 2 bases at V and 4 bases at J, with 8 bases between.

V is TRBV10-2 and J is TRBJ1-6, with D possibly TRBD1 on 6 matching bases. Germline V gene data show CDR1 as WSHSY and CDR2 as SAAADI. The CDR3 extends over 14 amino acids. Trimming left V 3 bases short and J 7 bases short, with 10 bases between. CDR3 residues: CASSDGTGNSPLHF. DNA for the CDR3: TGCGCCAGCAGTGATGGTACAGGGAATTCACCCCTCCACTTT.

V and J are TRBV5-6 and TRBJ1-1; 9 bases align to TRBD1. Per the germline V gene, CDR1 is SGHDT and CDR2 is YYEEEE. The CDR3 is 16 amino acids. With 4 bases clipped from V and 4 bases from J, the junction kept 11 bases outside the gene matches. The CDR3 here is CASSPGTGKVGTEAFF. For the CDR3, the DNA is TGTGCCAGCAGCCCCGGGACAGGGAAAGTCGGCACTGAAGCTTTCTTT. Together with reference TRBV5-6 and TRBJ1-1, the CDR3 gives the full variable domain: DAGVTQSPTHLIKTRGQQVTLRCSPKSGHDTVSWYQQALGQGPQFIFQYYEEEERQRGNFPDRFSGHQFPNYSSELNVNALLLGDSALYLCASSPGTGKVGTEAFFGQGTRLTVV.

The chain joins TRBV28 to TRBJ1-4; 9 bases line up with TRBD1. CDR1 and CDR2 from the germline V gene are MDHEN and SYDVKM. With V trimmed by 6 bases and J by 7 bases, 6 bases remained unmatched. This CDR3 has 14 residues. CDR3 residues: CASRTGTGREKLFF. In DNA, the CDR3 is TGTGCCAGCAGGACCGGGACAGGGCGTGAAAAACTGTTTTTT.

V is TRBV19 and J is TRBJ1-3; D not certain. From germline, CDR1 is LNHDA and CDR2 SQIVND (reference sequence). The CDR3 is 17 amino acids. Trimming stripped 3 bases from V and 0 bases from J, with 15 bases between. The CDR3 region is CASSIQGISYSGNTIYF. CDR3 sequence (DNA): TGTGCCAGTAGTATCCAAGGGATCTCCTACTCTGGAAACACCATATATTTT.

This clone came up once. The chain is built from TRBV2 and TRBJ2-1, with D possibly matching TRBD2 (6 bases). The CDR3 totals 14 residues. Germline values: CDR1 SNHLY, CDR2 FYNNEI. V lost 4 bases to trimming and J lost 8 bases, with 15 bases between them. DNA for the CDR3: TGTGCCAGCAGTGTACTCGCGGGAAGGGATGAGCAGTTCTTC. It is translated as CASSVLAGRDEQFF.

The V call is TRBV19, the J call TRBJ1-2; D is unresolved. Trimming took off 2 bases at V and 2 bases at J, with 12 bases between the two ends. Germline CDR1 is LNHDA and CDR2 is SQIVND (reference sequence). The CDR3 is made up of 15 amino acids. The CDR3 coding sequence is TGTGCCAGTAGTATATATTACAGCGAAAACTATGGCTACACCTTC. Translation gives CASSIYYSENYGYTF.

The chain joins TRBV7-9 to TRBJ2-3; D is unclear. Trimming pared 5 bases from V and 4 bases from J, leaving 10 bases between. The CDR3 contains 13 residues. Germline values: CDR1 SEHNR, CDR2 FQNEAQ (reference sequence). The CDR3 loop is CASSPRSSDTQYF. CDR3 DNA: TGTGCCAGCAGCCCTAGGTCGTCAGATACGCAGTATTTT.

The genes are TRBV7-2 and TRBJ2-3; D not certain. There are 15 residues in the CDR3. V lost 5 bases and J lost 5, with 17 bases in between. Per germline, CDR1 SGHTA and CDR2 FQGNSA. The CDR3 region has the DNA TGTGCCAGCAGCCAGGACGCTGTGTCGCGAGATACGCAGTATTTT. It encodes CASSQDAVSRDTQYF.

The chain is built from TRBV19 and TRBJ2-3, with D hard to call. The V end was cut by 3 bases, the J end by 5 bases, with 18 bases between. CDR1 and CDR2 from the germline V gene are LNHDA and SQIVND (reference sequence). The CDR3 consists of 16 residues. Here the CDR3 reads CASSISGVPGGDTQYF. CDR3 bases: TGTGCCAGTAGTATTTCAGGTGTTCCTGGCGGAGATACGCAGTATTTT.

On this clone itself: Mismatch with germline at one junction end may stem from a read error. The rearrangement uses TRBV5-6 and TRBJ2-1; D assignment may be TRBD1 or TRBD2 (5 bases each). This CDR3 comprises 12 residues. Germline V CDR1 and CDR2: SGHDT, YYEEEE. In nucleotides, the CDR3 is TGTGCCAGCAGCCTCCGGGACCCGGGGTTAGTCTTC. Amino acids: CASSLRDPGLVF.